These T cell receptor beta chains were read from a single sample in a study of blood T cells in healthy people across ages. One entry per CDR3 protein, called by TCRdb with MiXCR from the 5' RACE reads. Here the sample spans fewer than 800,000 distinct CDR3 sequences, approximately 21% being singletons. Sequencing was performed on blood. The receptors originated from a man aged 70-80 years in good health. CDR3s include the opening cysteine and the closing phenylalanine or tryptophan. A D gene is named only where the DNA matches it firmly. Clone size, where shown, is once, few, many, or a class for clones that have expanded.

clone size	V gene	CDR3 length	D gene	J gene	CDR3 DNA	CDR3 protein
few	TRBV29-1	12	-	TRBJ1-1	TGCAGCGCATATGATGGGAACACTGAAGCTTTCTTT	CSAYDGNTEAFF
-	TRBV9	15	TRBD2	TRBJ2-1	TGTGCCAGCAGCTCTCTGACTAGCGGAGACAATGAGCAGTTCTTC	CASSSLTSGDNEQFF
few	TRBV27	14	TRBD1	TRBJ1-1	TGTGCCAGCAGTACGGGGACAGTGAACACTGAAGCTTTCTTT	CASSTGTVNTEAFF
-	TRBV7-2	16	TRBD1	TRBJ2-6	TGTGCCAGCAGCGGACCGGGACAGGGAAGGGCCAACGTCCTGACTTTC	CASSGPGQGRANVLTF
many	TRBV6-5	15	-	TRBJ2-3	TGTGCCAGCACCCCGGATGGGAGGAGTGCAGATACGCAGTATTTT	CASTPDGRSADTQYF
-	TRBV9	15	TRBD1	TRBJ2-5	TGTGCCAGCAGCGTAGCGGGGACAGTAAAAGAGACCCAGTACTTC	CASSVAGTVKETQYF
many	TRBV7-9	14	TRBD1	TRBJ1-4	TGTGCCAGCAGCCGAGGACAGGGCGCGGAAAAACTGTTTTTT	CASSRGQGAEKLFF
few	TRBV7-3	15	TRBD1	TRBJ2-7	TGTGCCAGCAGCCCCCCTCCTGGGACAGGGGGCAAGCAGTACTTC	CASSPPPGTGGKQYF
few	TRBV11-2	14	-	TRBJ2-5	TGTGCCAGCAGCTTAAGACCCCTCGAGGAGACCCAGTACTTC	CASSLRPLEETQYF
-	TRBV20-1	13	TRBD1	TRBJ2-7	TGCAGTGCGAAGACAGGGGGGACCTACGAGCAGTACTTC	CSAKTGGTYEQYF
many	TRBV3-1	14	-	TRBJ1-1	TGTGCCAGCAGCCAAGCGGGGGTCCACACTGAAGCTTTCTTT	CASSQAGVHTEAFF
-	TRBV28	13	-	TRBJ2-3	TGTGCCAGCAGTTTGATCGGGATAGATACGCAGTATTTT	CASSLIGIDTQYF
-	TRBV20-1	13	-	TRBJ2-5	TGCTCCCCGAGCAGGGGGGTCCAAGAGACCCAGTACTTC	CSPSRGVQETQYF
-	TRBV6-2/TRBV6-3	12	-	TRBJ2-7	TGTGCCAGCAGTTACTCTAGAAACGAGCAGTACTTC	CASSYSRNEQYF
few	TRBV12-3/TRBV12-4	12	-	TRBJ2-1	TGTGCCAGCAGTTTTTGGGGGGTTGAGCAGTTCTTC	CASSFWGVEQFF
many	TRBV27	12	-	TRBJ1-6	TGTGCCAGCAGTTTAGGAAGCGAACCCCTCCACTTT	CASSLGSEPLHF
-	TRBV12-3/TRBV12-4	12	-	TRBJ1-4	TGTGCCAGCACTACAGGAATAGAAAAACTGTTTTTT	CASTTGIEKLFF
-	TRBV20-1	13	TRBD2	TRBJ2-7	TGCAGTGCTAAGGGACTAGGTTCCTACGAGCAGTACTTC	CSAKGLGSYEQYF
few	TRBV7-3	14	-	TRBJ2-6	TGTGCCAGCAGCGTCCCGTCTGGGGCCAACGTCCTGACTTTC	CASSVPSGANVLTF
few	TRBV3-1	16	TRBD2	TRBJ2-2	TGTGCCAGCAGCCAAGATAGGCTAGCGGGAACCGGGGAGCTGTTTTTT	CASSQDRLAGTGELFF
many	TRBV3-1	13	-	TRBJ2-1	TGTGCCAGCAGCCGTTCACTAGGGAATGAGCAGTTCTTC	CASSRSLGNEQFF
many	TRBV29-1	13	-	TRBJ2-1	TGCAGCGTTGAGGGGGCCAGCTACAATGAGCAGTTCTTC	CSVEGASYNEQFF
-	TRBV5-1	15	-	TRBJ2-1	TGCGCCGGCAGCTTGGCGGGTAGCTCCTACAATGAGCAGTTCTTC	CAGSLAGSSYNEQFF
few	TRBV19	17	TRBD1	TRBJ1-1	TGTGCCAGTAGTACTCACGGGACAGGGGGCGGCGGGACTGAAGCTTTCTTT	CASSTHGTGGGGTEAFF
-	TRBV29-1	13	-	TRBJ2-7	TGCAGCGTGACCGGGAAATGGGACTACGAGCAGTACTTC	CSVTGKWDYEQYF
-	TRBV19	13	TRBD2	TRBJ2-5	TGTGCCAGTAGTAGGACTAGCATGGAGACCCAGTACTTC	CASSRTSMETQYF
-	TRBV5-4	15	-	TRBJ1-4	TGTGCCAGCAGTGGGACGGGGGGTTCGAATGAAAAACTGTTTTTT	CASSGTGGSNEKLFF
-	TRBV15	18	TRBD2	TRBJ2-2	TGTGCCACCAGCGAGAGTCTTTGGACTAGCGGGAGTGCCGGGGAGCTGTTTTTT	CATSESLWTSGSAGELFF
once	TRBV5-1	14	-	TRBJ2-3	TGCGCCAGCCGAGGGGAGGTACTTACAGATACGCAGTATTTT	CASRGEVLTDTQYF
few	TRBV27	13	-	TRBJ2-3	TGTGCCAGCAGTTTTGAGCCCGTGGATACGCAGTATTTT	CASSFEPVDTQYF
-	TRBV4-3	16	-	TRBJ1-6	TGCGCCAGCAGCCAAGATGGCGGGACAAGTAATTCCCCCCTCCACTTT	CASSQDGGTSNSPLHF
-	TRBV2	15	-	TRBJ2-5	TGTGCCAGCAGTCCAACAGGGAGAAACCAAGAGACCCAGTACTTC	CASSPTGRNQETQYF
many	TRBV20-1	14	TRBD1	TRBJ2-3	TGCAGTGCCCAGGGGACAGGGGGCACAGATACGCAGTATTTT	CSAQGTGGTDTQYF
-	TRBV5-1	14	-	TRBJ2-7	TGCGCCAGCAGACAGATAACTAGTAAGGATGAGCAGTACTTC	CASRQITSKDEQYF
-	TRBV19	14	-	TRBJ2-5	TGTGCCAGTAGTATAGAGCGACTAACAGAGACCCAGTACTTC	CASSIERLTETQYF
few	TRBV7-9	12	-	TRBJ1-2	TGTACTCACGGGGACCGAGTTAAGGGCTACACCTTC	CTHGDRVKGYTF
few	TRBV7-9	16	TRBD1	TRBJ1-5	TGTGCCAGCAGCAAAGGACAGGGGGCCAACAATCAGCCCCAGCATTTT	CASSKGQGANNQPQHF
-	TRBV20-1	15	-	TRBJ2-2	TGCAGTGCTAGAGATTCAAGGACTCTTGGCGGGGAGCTGTTTTTT	CSARDSRTLGGELFF
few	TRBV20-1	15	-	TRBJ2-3	TGCAGTGCTAGAGGAGAGAGGCAGGTCACAGATACGCAGTATTTT	CSARGERQVTDTQYF
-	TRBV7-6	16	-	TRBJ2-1	TGTGCCAGCAGCCCAGGAGGGGGGACAAGCTACAATGAGCAGTTCTTC	CASSPGGGTSYNEQFF
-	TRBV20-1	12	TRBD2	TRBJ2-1	TGCAGTGCTAGGCCGACTAGCGGGGAGCAGTTCTTC	CSARPTSGEQFF
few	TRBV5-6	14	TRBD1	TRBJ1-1	TGTGCCAGCAGCTTGTACAGGGGCAACACTGAAGCTTTCTTT	CASSLYRGNTEAFF
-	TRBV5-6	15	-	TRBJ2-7	TGTGCCAGCAGCTTGGCCTCGCGGGACGCCTACGAGCAGTACTTC	CASSLASRDAYEQYF